Listed below are T cell receptor beta chains from one sample, sequenced in a study of shared clonotypes between healthy human individuals. Data came from immunoSEQ multiplex PCR; TCRdb stores just in-frame clones and leaves some out. The data hold about 1.1 million clones, with roughly 80% observed a single time. Sequenced: memory CD4+ T cells from PBMCs. The source of these receptors is a man aged 18 to 29 in good health. Some clones in this sample may be carry-over from other donors' samples. Each CDR3 is given with its conserved first and last residue. A D gene is named only where the DNA matches it firmly. A clone size is listed for some rows: how often the clone was seen (once, few, many), or a class if it is expanded.

d_call: TRBD1; j_call: TRBJ2-5; v_call: TRBV28; clone_size: NA; cdr3_nt: TGTGCCAGCAGCTCCCAGGGGGCATCAGAGACCCAGTACTTC; cdr3_aa: CASSSQGASETQYF
d_call: NA; j_call: TRBJ2-2; v_call: TRBV7-2; clone_size: NA; cdr3_nt: TGTGCCAGCAGCCCTCGGTTAGGAGACACCGGGGAGCTGTTTTTT; cdr3_aa: CASSPRLGDTGELFF
d_call: NA; j_call: TRBJ2-5; v_call: TRBV7-3; clone_size: NA; cdr3_nt: TGTGCCAGCAGCTTAGGAGCTGGGGAGACCCAGTACTTC; cdr3_aa: CASSLGAGETQYF
d_call: TRBD1; j_call: TRBJ1-5; v_call: TRBV28; clone_size: NA; cdr3_nt: TGTGCCAGCAGTGCAGCAGGGGGTCTCAATCAGCCCCAGCATTTT; cdr3_aa: CASSAAGGLNQPQHF
d_call: NA; j_call: TRBJ1-1; v_call: TRBV7-9; clone_size: few; cdr3_nt: TGTGCCAGCAGCCCCTACGGGGATGCAGTGGAGGCTTTCTTT; cdr3_aa: CASSPYGDAVEAFF
d_call: TRBD1; j_call: TRBJ1-2; v_call: TRBV5-1; clone_size: once; cdr3_nt: TGCGCCAGCAGCAAAGGGGACAGCAACTATGGCTACACCTTC; cdr3_aa: CASSKGDSNYGYTF
d_call: NA; j_call: TRBJ2-3; v_call: TRBV6-1; clone_size: NA; cdr3_nt: TGTGCCAGCAGTGAAGAGGACCAGCGCTGGAGAGATACGCAGTATTTT; cdr3_aa: CASSEEDQRWRDTQYF
d_call: NA; j_call: TRBJ1-5; v_call: TRBV27; clone_size: NA; cdr3_nt: TGTGCCAGCAGTAAAACTATGAGGGGCAATCAGCCCCAGCATTTT; cdr3_aa: CASSKTMRGNQPQHF
d_call: TRBD2; j_call: TRBJ2-7; v_call: TRBV28; clone_size: NA; cdr3_nt: TGTGCCAGCAGGTCCTCTAGCGGCGACTACGAGCAGTACTTC; cdr3_aa: CASRSSSGDYEQYF
d_call: TRBD2; j_call: TRBJ2-7; v_call: TRBV28; clone_size: NA; cdr3_nt: TGTGCCAGCAGTTTATCTGGACTAGCGGGACCAGTCTACGAGCAGTACTTC; cdr3_aa: CASSLSGLAGPVYEQYF
d_call: NA; j_call: TRBJ2-1; v_call: TRBV9; clone_size: NA; cdr3_nt: TGTGCCAGCAGCGTAGGAGGGAGGACCTCCTACAATGAGCAGTTCTTC; cdr3_aa: CASSVGGRTSYNEQFF
d_call: NA; j_call: TRBJ2-1; v_call: TRBV28; clone_size: many; cdr3_nt: TGTGCCACCAGGACAGTCAATGAGCAGTTCTTC; cdr3_aa: CATRTVNEQFF
d_call: NA; j_call: TRBJ2-7; v_call: TRBV28; clone_size: NA; cdr3_nt: TGTGCCAGCAGCCGCGCGGGGACTGAGCAGTACTTC; cdr3_aa: CASSRAGTEQYF
d_call: NA; j_call: TRBJ1-2; v_call: TRBV28; clone_size: few; cdr3_nt: TGTGCCAGCACTCGAACGACAGTTAACTATGGCTACACCTTC; cdr3_aa: CASTRTTVNYGYTF
d_call: NA; j_call: TRBJ1-1; v_call: TRBV18; clone_size: NA; cdr3_nt: TGTGCCAGCTCACCACAGGGCATACCCCCTGAAGCTTTCTTT; cdr3_aa: CASSPQGIPPEAFF
d_call: TRBD2; j_call: TRBJ2-3; v_call: TRBV5-1; clone_size: once; cdr3_nt: TGCGCCAGCAGCTTGATGAGCGGGAGCCGGGCAGATACGCAGTATTTT; cdr3_aa: CASSLMSGSRADTQYF